This T cell receptor beta chain was recorded in a study of siplizumab effects on memory and regulatory T cells. The repertoire was sequenced with immunoSEQ multiplex PCR; TCRdb's copy has only in-frame clones and lacks some. The sample records more than 95,000 clones, nearly 95% being singletons. V lost 3 bases and J lost 10; bases outside the gene matches: 5. The CDR3 consists of 14 residues. Germline lookup yields CDR1 SGHDT and CDR2 YYEEEE. Study-level findings and limits: Sequences below about 10^-5 frequency were poorly captured, limiting mapping of alloreactive clones. Greater diversity than memory cells seemed evident in naive T cells, which also appeared to be major alloresponse contributors. Neither a naive nor a memory phenotype was assignable to roughly 75-96% of proliferating CD4+ or CD8+ clones.

With respect to this clone: The antigen remains undetermined.

Material: Tregs sorted from blood. The genes are TRBV5-6 and TRBJ1-6; 9 bases match TRBD1. This TCR came from a human donor in good health. The CDR3 is CASSWDRVGSPLHF. The CDR3 nucleotides are TGTGCCAGCAGCTGGGACAGGGTTGGGTCACCCCTCCACTTT.